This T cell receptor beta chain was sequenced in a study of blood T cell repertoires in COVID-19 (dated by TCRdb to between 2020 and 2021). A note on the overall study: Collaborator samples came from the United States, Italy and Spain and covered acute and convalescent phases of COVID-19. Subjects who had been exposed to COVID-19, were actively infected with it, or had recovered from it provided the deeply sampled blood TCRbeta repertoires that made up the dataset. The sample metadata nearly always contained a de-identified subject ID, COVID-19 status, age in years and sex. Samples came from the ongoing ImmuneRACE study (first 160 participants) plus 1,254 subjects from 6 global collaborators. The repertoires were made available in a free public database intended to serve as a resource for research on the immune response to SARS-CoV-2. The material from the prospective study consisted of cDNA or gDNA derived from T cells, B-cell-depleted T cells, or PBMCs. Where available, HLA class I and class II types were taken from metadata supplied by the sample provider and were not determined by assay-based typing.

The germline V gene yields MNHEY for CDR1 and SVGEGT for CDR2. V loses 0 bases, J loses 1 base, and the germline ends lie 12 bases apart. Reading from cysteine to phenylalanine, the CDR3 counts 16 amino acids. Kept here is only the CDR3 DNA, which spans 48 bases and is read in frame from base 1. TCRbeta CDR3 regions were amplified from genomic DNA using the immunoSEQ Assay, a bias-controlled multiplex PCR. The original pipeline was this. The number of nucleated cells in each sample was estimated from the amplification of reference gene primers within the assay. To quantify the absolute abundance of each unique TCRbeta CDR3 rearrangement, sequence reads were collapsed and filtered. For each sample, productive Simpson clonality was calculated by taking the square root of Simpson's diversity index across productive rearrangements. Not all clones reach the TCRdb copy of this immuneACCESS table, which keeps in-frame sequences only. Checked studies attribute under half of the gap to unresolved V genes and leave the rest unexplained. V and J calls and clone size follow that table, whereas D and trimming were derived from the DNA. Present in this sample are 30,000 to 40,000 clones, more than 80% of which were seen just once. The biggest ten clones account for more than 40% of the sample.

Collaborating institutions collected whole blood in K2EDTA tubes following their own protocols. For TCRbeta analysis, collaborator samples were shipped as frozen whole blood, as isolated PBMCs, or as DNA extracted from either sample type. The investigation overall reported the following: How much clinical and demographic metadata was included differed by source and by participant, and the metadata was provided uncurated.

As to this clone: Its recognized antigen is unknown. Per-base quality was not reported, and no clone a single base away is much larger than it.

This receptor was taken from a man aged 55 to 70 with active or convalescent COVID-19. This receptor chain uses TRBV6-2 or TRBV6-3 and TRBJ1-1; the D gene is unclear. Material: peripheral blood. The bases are TGTGCCAGCAGTTACTCGAGGCAAAAACGGAACACTGAAGCTTTCTTT. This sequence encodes CASSYSRQKRNTEAFF.